This T cell receptor beta chain was identified in a study of T-cell memory formation after mild COVID-19. This clonotype was picked up a small number of times. The target antigen is unknown. TCRdb independently ran MiXCR on the 5' RACE reads; one entry per CDR3 protein. This table holds hundreds of thousands of distinct CDR3 sequences, over 15% found once. Germline CDR1 is LGHNA and CDR2 is YNFKEQ. This CDR3 contains 14 residues. With 0 bases removed from V and 4 bases from J, the gap between germline ends came to 9 bases. General study points: Researchers could not confirm that second-wave clones peaking on day 37 targeted SARS-CoV-2.

The sequencing input was PBMCs or a T cell subset sorted from them (not recorded which). The TCR sequence derives from an adult woman who had mild COVID-19 (a few samples of this study predate the infection). Cell type and time point are not known. This chain joins TRBV4-2 and TRBJ1-2; TRBD1 is a possible D gene (5 bases). As DNA, the CDR3 is TGTGCCAGCAGCCAAGAGAGGGGCGGCTATGGCTACACCTTC. This encodes CASSQERGGYGYTF.